The sequence of this TCR beta chain was determined in a study of blood T cell repertoires in COVID-19. Study-wide context: Acute and convalescent COVID-19 specimens originated in the United States, Italy and Spain.

This CDR3 region has 17 residues. Germline V gene sequence: CDR1 GTSNPN, CDR2 SVGIG (reference sequence). V lost 3 bases and J lost 2; bases outside the gene matches: 11. Authors' data handling: Reference gene primer amplification gave nucleated cell count estimates. Sequencing was performed with immunoSEQ multiplex PCR; in TCRdb, only in-frame clones are kept and a portion is missing. The V and J calls and clone size are taken from that table; D and trimming were inferred from the DNA. The sample lists around 250,000 clones, roughly nine tenths occurring once. Sequencing was carried out using peripheral blood. The source is a man in his sixties with acute or convalescent COVID-19. The rearrangement uses TRBV30 and TRBJ2-1; 9 bases are a match to TRBD2. CDR3 in DNA: TGTGCCTGGAGCCTGATCTCTGGCGGGAGGGCCTACAATGAGCAGTTCTTC. Its translation is CAWSLISGGRAYNEQFF.